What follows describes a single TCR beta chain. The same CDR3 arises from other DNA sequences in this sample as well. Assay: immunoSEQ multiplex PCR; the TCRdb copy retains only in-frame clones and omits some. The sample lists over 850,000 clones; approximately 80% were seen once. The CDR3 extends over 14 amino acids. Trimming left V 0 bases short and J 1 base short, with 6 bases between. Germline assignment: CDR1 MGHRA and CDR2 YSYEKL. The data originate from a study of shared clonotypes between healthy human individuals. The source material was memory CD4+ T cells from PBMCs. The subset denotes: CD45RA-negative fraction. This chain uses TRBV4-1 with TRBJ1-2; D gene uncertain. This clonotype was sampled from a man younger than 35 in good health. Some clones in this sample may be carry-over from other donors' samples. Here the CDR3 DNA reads TGCGCCAGCAGCCAAGATCGAGGTAACTATGGCTACACCTTC. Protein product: CASSQDRGNYGYTF.